A selection of T cell receptor beta chains follows, all from one sample in a study of response to subunit inactivated influenza vaccine. TCRdb re-called the RT-PCR reads through MiXCR, storing one row per CDR3 protein. The sample has about 800,000 distinct CDR3 sequences, 20% to 25% seen once. The material was PBMCs from blood, obtained 4 to 6 days after vaccination. These receptors all come from a man over 45 who received an inactivated influenza vaccine. The CDR3 runs from the conserved cysteine through the conserved F or W. D genes are given only for firm matches. Not all rows give a size; the values are once, few, many and, for expanded clones, a class.

clone_size | j_call | v_call | d_call | cdr3_aa | cdr3_nt
- | TRBJ2-5 | TRBV4-3 | - | CASSHGSRLIKETQYF | TGCGCCAGCAGCCACGGGTCGAGACTCATCAAAGAGACCCAGTACTTC
few | TRBJ2-1 | TRBV29-1 | - | CSVGVGEEQFF | TGCAGCGTTGGGGTAGGTGAGGAGCAGTTCTTC
few | TRBJ2-3 | TRBV12-3/TRBV12-4 | - | CASTKQGERTDTQYF | TGTGCCAGCACCAAACAGGGAGAAAGAACAGATACGCAGTATTTT
few | TRBJ1-5 | TRBV12-3/TRBV12-4 | - | CASSLLANQPQHF | TGTGCCAGCAGTTTATTGGCCAATCAGCCCCAGCATTTT
- | TRBJ2-7 | TRBV12-3/TRBV12-4 | TRBD1 | CASSPRDRVTYEQYF | TGTGCCAGCAGCCCCCGGGACAGGGTAACCTACGAGCAGTACTTC
- | TRBJ1-5 | TRBV12-3/TRBV12-4 | - | CASGRGPVQPQHF | TGTGCCAGCGGGAGGGGCCCCGTGCAGCCCCAGCATTTT
many | TRBJ2-7 | TRBV29-1 | TRBD2 | CSVEDRLAGSYEQYF | TGCAGCGTTGAAGATAGACTAGCGGGGTCCTACGAGCAGTACTTC
- | TRBJ2-7 | TRBV20-1 | - | CSARQSRQYF | TGCAGTGCTAGACAATCTCGGCAGTACTTC
once | TRBJ2-3 | TRBV6-5 | - | CASSWSASLTDTQYF | TGTGCCAGCAGTTGGTCAGCCAGCCTCACAGATACGCAGTATTTT
- | TRBJ2-1 | TRBV7-6 | TRBD1 | CASSLYGQGAGNEQFF | TGTGCCAGCAGCTTATACGGACAGGGGGCGGGTAATGAGCAGTTCTTC
many | TRBJ2-1 | TRBV12-3/TRBV12-4 | TRBD2 | CASSFSGTSGTNEQFF | TGTGCCAGCAGTTTTTCGGGGACTAGCGGGACCAATGAGCAGTTCTTC
few | TRBJ2-7 | TRBV20-1 | - | CSAPPPWGDTRSYEQYF | TGCAGTGCTCCCCCTCCTTGGGGGGACACCCGCTCCTACGAGCAGTACTTC
few | TRBJ2-1 | TRBV6-1 | - | CASSDPRYNNEQFF | TGTGCCAGCAGTGATCCACGATATAACAATGAGCAGTTCTTC
few | TRBJ1-2 | TRBV6-5 | TRBD1 | CASSFLDRGGYTF | TGTGCCAGCAGTTTCTTGGACAGGGGCGGCTACACCTTC
many | TRBJ2-5 | TRBV4-1 | TRBD2 | CASRRWLAGIMQETQYF | TGCGCCAGCAGAAGGTGGCTAGCGGGGATAATGCAAGAGACCCAGTACTTC
few | TRBJ1-5 | TRBV24-1 | TRBD1 | CAAPGQGEINQPQHF | TGTGCCGCCCCCGGACAGGGGGAGATCAATCAGCCCCAGCATTTT
few | TRBJ2-7 | TRBV7-8 | - | CASRSHREFNYEQYF | TGTGCCAGCAGATCCCACAGAGAATTTAACTACGAGCAGTACTTC
- | TRBJ2-1 | TRBV20-1 | TRBD2 | CSASGASGRRYEQFF | TGCAGTGCTAGTGGGGCTAGCGGGAGGAGATATGAGCAGTTCTTC
few | TRBJ2-1 | TRBV7-2 | - | CASSLRGLPSNEQFF | TGTGCCAGCAGCTTACGGGGCCTTCCCTCCAATGAGCAGTTCTTC
- | TRBJ2-5 | TRBV5-5 | - | CASSTSPYQETQYF | TGTGCCAGCAGCACATCACCGTACCAAGAGACCCAGTACTTC
- | TRBJ2-2 | TRBV7-2 | - | CASSYTRGTGELFF | TGTGCCAGCAGCTACACCAGGGGTACCGGGGAGCTGTTTTTT
- | TRBJ2-6 | TRBV6-5 | TRBD1 | CASSSDRGLRSGANVLTF | TGTGCCAGCAGTTCGGACAGGGGGCTCCGCTCTGGGGCCAACGTCCTGACTTTC
many | TRBJ1-1 | TRBV20-1 | - | CSARGPNTEAFF | TGCAGTGCTAGGGGCCCGAACACTGAAGCTTTCTTT
- | TRBJ2-3 | TRBV12-3/TRBV12-4 | - | CASRKTTDTQYF | TGTGCCAGCAGGAAAACGACAGATACGCAGTATTTT
few | TRBJ2-1 | TRBV20-1 | TRBD2 | CSAPLTSGVPYNEQFF | TGCAGTGCTCCCCTGACTAGCGGGGTCCCTTACAATGAGCAGTTCTTC
few | TRBJ2-7 | TRBV20-1 | - | CSARAVSYEQYF | TGCAGTGCTAGGGCGGTTTCCTACGAGCAGTACTTC
- | TRBJ1-2 | TRBV6-1 | - | CASSEAGADGYTF | TGTGCCAGCAGTGAAGCAGGGGCGGATGGCTACACCTTC
- | TRBJ1-6 | TRBV6-1 | - | CASSGAYSYNSPLHF | TGTGCCAGCAGCGGGGCATATTCCTATAATTCACCCCTCCACTTT